The T cell receptor beta chain under discussion was sequenced for a study of blood T cell repertoires in COVID-19. Study-wide context: Sites in the United States, Italy and Spain provided acute and convalescent COVID-19 samples. The analysed material was cDNA or gDNA that came from T cells, B-cell-depleted T cells, or PBMCs.

J was trimmed by 4 bases and V by 1 base; bases with no gene match: 5. Looked up from germline, CDR1 is SGHAT and CDR2 is FQNNGV. The CDR3 is made up of 15 amino acids. Data came from immunoSEQ multiplex PCR; TCRdb stores just in-frame clones and leaves some out. The sample holds 200,000 to 250,000 clones, about 89% seen once. This TCR was recovered from a woman aged 55-70 years who had recovered from COVID-19. Material for sequencing was peripheral blood. The gene calls are TRBV11-2 and TRBJ1-2; 8 bases map to TRBD1. CDR3 coding DNA: TGTGCCAGCAGCTTAGGGCTGGACAGGGCCTATGGCTACACCTTC. Encoded protein: CASSLGLDRAYGYTF.